The 4 T cell receptor beta chains in this list originate from one sample, sequenced in a study of identical twins. TCRdb recomputed calls from the 5' RACE reads with MiXCR, one row per CDR3 protein. The sample includes fewer than 500,000 distinct CDR3 sequences, around 24% seen only once; the top ten take just under 3%. The sample also formed part of further work on T cells expressing NK-cell markers.

Sequenced input: CD4+ T cells sorted from blood. Source of these receptors: a woman under 30 in good health.

The rearrangement joins TRBV7-6 to TRBJ2-7; perhaps TRBD2 as D (6 bases). CDR1 SGHVS and CDR2 FNYEAQ come from the germline V gene. This CDR3 comprises 13 residues. V was clipped by 5 bases and J by 6 bases, with 14 bases between them. The CDR3 coding sequence is TGTGCCAGCAGCGCCCCGGGGGAGTTCGAGCAGTACTTC. This codes for CASSAPGEFEQYF.

This chain links TRBV5-5 with TRBJ1-2; D gene uncertain. This CDR3 is 14 amino acids long. The V end lost 2 bases, the J end lost 1 base, and 9 bases lay between the germline ends. Per germline, CDR1 SGHKS and CDR2 YYEKEE (reference sequence). CDR3: CASSFGSNNYGYTF. The CDR3 DNA is TGTGCCAGCAGCTTCGGATCCAATAACTATGGCTACACCTTC.

This clonotype was seen a single time. The chain joins TRBV20-1 to TRBJ2-7; 8 nucleotides agree with TRBD1. The trim removed 5 bases at V and 0 bases at J, leaving 3 bases unmatched. The germline V gene encodes CDR1 DFQATT and CDR2 SNEGSKA (reference sequence). CDR3 length equals 13 residues. CDR3 nucleotides: TGCAGTGCTGGGCAGGGGGCCTCCTACGAGCAGTACTTC. Protein sequence: CSAGQGASYEQYF.

This clonotype has a handful of counts. The genes are TRBV19 and TRBJ2-2; possibly TRBD2 for D (7 bases). The length of the CDR3 is 16 residues. CDR1 and CDR2 (germline): LNHDA, SQIVND (reference sequence). V lost 6 bases to trimming and J lost 7 bases, with 21 bases between them. The DNA of the CDR3 is TGTGCCAGTAGCCCTAGTGGGGCGGGGGCACACGGGGAGCTGTTTTTT. Protein product: CASSPSGAGAHGELFF.